The clone carrying this TCR beta chain has more than one count but fewer than ten. The antigen remains undetermined. The data originate from a study of T-cell reconstitution after alpha-beta-depleted transplantation in children. Study-level points and caveats: Expanded graft clones numbering several hundred reportedly gave rise to alpha-beta T cells about two months after transplant. From surviving recipient T cells and thymic progenitors came the high day-60 TCRbeta diversity observed in some patients. After one year, T-cell counts and TCRbeta diversity mostly came from new T cells.

The CDR3 sequence is 18 residues long. The V gene's germline CDR1 is LGHNA and CDR2 YNFKEQ. The V gene lost 1 base and the J gene lost 5 bases, with 20 bases spanning the gap. The TCRbeta library was prepared with unique molecular identifiers. TCRdb re-called the PCR reads through MiXCR, storing one row per CDR3 protein. The table lists roughly 100,000 distinct CDR3 sequences, less than 6% of them singletons. This chain links TRBV4-2 with TRBJ2-2, with a weak D call TRBD1 (6 bases). This TCR came from a female patient between 2 and 15 years old who had a stem cell transplant for Fanconi anemia, so the T cells may come from the graft donor. This specimen consisted of PBMCs, mostly from graft donor cells, obtained 60 days after TCRalphabeta/CD19-depleted stem cell transplant. CDR3 residues: CASSQGAGDQPGTGELFF. CDR3 in DNA: TGTGCCAGCAGCCAAGGCGCAGGGGACCAACCCGGGACCGGGGAGCTGTTTTTT.